This T cell receptor (beta chain) was observed in a study of blood T cells in healthy people across ages (dated by TCRdb to the mid-2010s). About the study as a whole: In model experiments, roughly one uniquely barcoded TCR beta cDNA molecule per two T cells was captured by template switching. The study measured age-related changes in TCR beta repertoire diversity using deep sequencing normalized with unique cDNA molecular identifiers. Four age groups were formed from the donors: young (average around 15 years), middle-aged (around 40), aged (around 62) and long-lived (less than 85). To avoid experimental bias, donors of different ages were spread randomly across the sequencing lanes. Two additional independent replicas of 1 million unique cDNA reads from the same blood draw were analyzed for two donors (one aged 18 to 29 and one aged 80 or older). Results the study describes overall, beyond this receptor: Total diversity estimates from one million sequenced T cells were considered lower bounds and underestimates. Observed TCR beta diversity per million T cells fell roughly linearly with age, and a significant reduction was already apparent by age about 43. The percentage of naive T cells measured by flow cytometry correlated strongly with observed TCR beta diversity. Compared with the aged group, more naive CD4+ T cells, fewer expanded clones and increased TCR diversity were shown by the long-lived group, suggesting age selection. The CMV infection status of donors was not known, potentially confounding age-related changes in expanded clonotypes. Because profiling used bulk unsorted PBMCs, naive and antigen-experienced compartments could not be compared conclusively.

From the cysteine through the phenylalanine, the CDR3 covers 14 amino acids. Only CDR3 DNA is held: 42 bases, read in frame from base 1. For CDR1 and CDR2, the germline V gene lists SNHLY and FYNNEI. The donors were about 40 Caucasian individuals from Russia, aged roughly 6 to 100 years, who were systemically healthy. Ten milliliters of peripheral blood were drawn from each donor into EDTA-treated Vacutainer tubes. Ficoll-Paque density-gradient centrifugation was used to isolate PBMCs, with at least 6.5 million per sample. Total RNA was extracted from PBMCs with Trizol reagent, with at least 6 micrograms obtained per sample. The percentages of naive CD45RAhigh/CD27high T cells were determined by flow cytometry on a PBMC aliquot from every donor. With regard to this clonotype: No antigen is known for it. Base qualities are not at hand, and no much larger clone is one base apart.

Libraries were constructed by 5' RACE. A second PCR of roughly 7 to 12 cycles was run with a J-beta primer mix and a sample-barcoded 5' primer. A template-switch 5' adaptor carrying 12 random nucleotides introduced a unique molecular identifier onto each TCR beta cDNA molecule. At least 2.5 million CDR3-containing paired-end reads were obtained from each sample. First-strand cDNA synthesis was performed from all RNA using the Mint cDNA synthesis kit, with priming by a TRBC-specific oligonucleotide. Following uracil-DNA glycosylase treatment, all cDNA underwent a first 18-cycle PCR with the universal primers M1SS and BC2_uni_R. Per the source publication's procedure: Normalization of each sample was performed by random selection of 1 million high-quality reads, each carrying a distinct molecular identifier. Reads sharing molecular identifiers were discarded rather than binned into consensus sequences. MiTCR, set to a Q25 quality threshold and the strictest error-elimination algorithm, was used for CDR3 identification, clonotype clustering and error correction. A nonparametric unseen species model with Euler transformation was used to estimate lower-bound total TCR beta diversity. TCRdb redid the processing of the public reads, applying fastp at Q25 and MiXCR, and retained in-frame beta chains. All rows with the same CDR3 protein become a single entry with the most common DNA and genes. TCRdb's processing, not the authors' own work, is the source of the V and J calls. A total of some 1.8 million distinct CDR3 sequences appear in this sample, about 39% of them only once. The ten top clones hold more than 20% of the sample.

This TCR derives from a human donor in good health. In this chain, TRBV2 is recombined with TRBJ2-7; 15 nucleotides in the junction match TRBD2. The J call may be faulty, since TRBJ2-5 better matches the DNA end. What was sequenced was blood. The CDR3 protein is CASKGTSGGETQYF. The DNA reads as follows: TGTGCCAGCAAGGGGACTAGCGGGGGGGAGACCCAGTACTTC.